What follows are 18 T cell receptor beta chains derived from one specimen sequenced in a study of cytomegalovirus exposure and HLA in healthy donors. 60 Vbeta and 13 Jbeta primers were used in PCR. Sequencing was performed with immunoSEQ multiplex PCR; in TCRdb, only in-frame clones are kept and a portion is missing. In total, the table holds more than 60,000 clones. Sequencing was performed on PBMCs. Receptors originate from a boy aged 5-17 years in good health and CMV-seronegative.

The rearrangement uses TRBV6-6 and TRBJ1-6; 7 bases are shared with TRBD1. Germline CDR1 is MNHNY and CDR2 is SVGAGI (reference sequence). This CDR3 region has 15 residues. Germline trimming cut 5 bases from V and 4 bases from J; bases unmatched to any gene: 5. The CDR3 here is CASSTGTDYNSPLHF. The CDR3 DNA sequence: TGTGCCAGCAGTACCGGGACAGATTATAATTCACCCCTCCACTTT.

CDR3 sequence (DNA): TGTGCCAGCAGTTACCAGGTCTCTGGGGCCAACGTCCTGACTTTC. Amino acid sequence: CASSYQVSGANVLTF. The rearrangement joins TRBV27 to TRBJ2-6; D remains ambiguous. V was trimmed by 4 bases and J by 0 bases, leaving 7 bases between them. CDR1 MNHEY and CDR2 SMNVEV come from the germline V gene (reference sequence). This CDR3 comprises 15 residues.

The rearrangement links TRBV27 to TRBJ1-2, with D maybe TRBD1 (5 bases). The CDR3 is made up of 13 amino acids. The V gene lost 6 bases and the J gene lost 2 bases, with 10 bases spanning the gap. Germline V gene sequence: CDR1 MNHEY, CDR2 SMNVEV (reference sequence). The chain's CDR3 is CASRRDRNYGYTF. CDR3 coding DNA: TGTGCCAGCAGACGCGACAGAAACTATGGCTACACCTTC.

This chain uses TRBV7-9 with TRBJ2-7, with 7 bases aligning to TRBD1. The CDR3 runs to 15 residues. The germline V gene encodes CDR1 SEHNR and CDR2 FQNEAQ (reference sequence). The ends lost 7 bases at V and 0 bases at J; junction bases unmatched: 9. CDR3 residues: CASNSDRASSYEQYF. For the CDR3, the DNA is TGTGCCAGCAACTCAGACAGGGCGAGCTCCTACGAGCAGTACTTC. Combining the CDR3 with reference TRBV7-9 and TRBJ2-7 gives the whole variable domain DTGVSQNPRHKITKRGQNVTFRCDPISEHNRLYWYRQTLGQGPEFLTYFQNEAQLEKSRLLSDRFSAERPKGSFSTLEIQRTEQGDSAMYLCASNSDRASSYEQYFGPGTRLTVT.

V usage is TRBV4-1 and J usage is TRBJ2-7; TRBD1 agrees at 7 bases. The V gene's germline CDR1 is MGHRA and CDR2 YSYEKL. Trimming removed 3 bases from V and 2 bases from J; junction bases left unmatched: 10. The CDR3 is 16 amino acids. For the CDR3, the DNA is TGCGCCAGCAGCCAGCACTCCGGACAGGACCCCTACGAGCAGTACTTC. Amino acid sequence: CASSQHSGQDPYEQYF.

The chain couples TRBV15 to TRBJ2-7; D remains unclear. The CDR3 totals 11 residues. CDR1 and CDR2 (germline): LNHNV, YYDKDF (reference sequence). V lost 6 bases to trimming and J lost 6 bases, with 9 bases between them. This CDR3 is CATRKPGEQYF. CDR3 DNA: TGTGCCACCAGAAAGCCGGGCGAGCAGTACTTC.

This chain uses TRBV30 with TRBJ1-2; 10 positions match TRBD1. The V and J ends lost 5 bases and 4 bases, in that order; junction bases with no gene match: 13. Germline V lookup: CDR1 GTSNPN, CDR2 SVGIG (reference sequence). CDR3 size: 16 residues. CDR3 region: CAWGGQRDRGGYGYTF. The DNA for the CDR3 is TGTGCCTGGGGAGGGCAACGGGACAGGGGTGGCTATGGCTACACCTTC. Combining the CDR3 with reference TRBV30 and TRBJ1-2 gives the whole variable domain SQTIHQWPATLVQPVGSPLSLECTVEGTSNPNLYWYRQAAGRGLQLLFYSVGIGQISSEVPQNLSASRPQDRQFILSSKKLLLSDSGFYLCAWGGQRDRGGYGYTFGSGTRLTVV.

The chain carries TRBV6-5 and TRBJ1-3; 7 bases are shared with TRBD1. This CDR3 is built from 15 residues. The germline V gene has CDR1 MNHEY and CDR2 SVGAGI. Trimming cost V 6 bases and J 6 bases; bases outside gene matches: 11. The CDR3 bases are TGTGCCAGCAGGGAGGTGGACAGGACGGCAAACACCATATATTTT. Residues: CASREVDRTANTIYF.

V usage is TRBV4-1 and J usage is TRBJ1-3; no firm D call. Germline assignment: CDR1 MGHRA and CDR2 YSYEKL. V was shortened by 5 bases and J by 0 bases, with 14 bases between the two germline ends. This CDR3 is 16 amino acids long. CDR3 residues: CASSTLPSFSGNTIYF. CDR3 in DNA: TGCGCCAGCAGCACGCTACCTAGCTTCTCTGGAAACACCATATATTTT.

This sequence joins TRBV4-3 and TRBJ1-2; no clear D. There are 16 residues in the CDR3. Germline lookup yields CDR1 LGHNA and CDR2 YSLEER. V was shortened by 0 bases and J by 5 bases, with 16 bases between the two germline ends. Here the CDR3 reads CASSQDSARKTYGYTF. CDR3 in DNA: TGCGCCAGCAGCCAAGATTCGGCCAGAAAGACATATGGCTACACCTTC.

The genes are TRBV7-9 and TRBJ1-4; possibly TRBD1 for D (6 bases). CDR1 SEHNR and CDR2 FQNEAQ come from the germline V gene (reference sequence). V shed 0 bases and J shed 4 bases, with 9 bases lying between them. This CDR3 spans 15 amino acids. CDR3 amino acids: CASSLADSLNEKLFF. The CDR3 coding sequence is TGTGCCAGCAGCTTAGCGGACAGCCTTAATGAAAAACTGTTTTTT.

The chain employs TRBV5-4 and TRBJ2-7, with 12 bases lining up with TRBD2. The germline gives CDR1 SGHNT, CDR2 YYREEE (reference sequence). The V segment lost 0 bases and the J segment 2 bases; nucleotides outside the gene matches: 0. The length of the CDR3 is 15 residues. The CDR3 loop reads CASSLGTSGAYEQYF. For the CDR3, the DNA is TGTGCCAGCAGCTTGGGGACTAGCGGGGCCTACGAGCAGTACTTC.

CDR3 residues: CSVEAGSSGNTIYF. In DNA, the CDR3 is TGCAGCGTTGAGGCGGGTTCCTCTGGAAACACCATATATTTT. This chain links TRBV29-1 with TRBJ1-3, with D uncertain. Looked up from germline, CDR1 is SQVTM and CDR2 is ANQGSEA. With 3 bases removed from V and 0 bases from J, the gap between germline ends came to 9 bases. The CDR3 has 14 residues.

The CDR3 is CASSLRQGGTEAFF. CDR3 bases: TGTGCCAGCAGCCTCAGACAGGGAGGTACTGAAGCTTTCTTT. This chain links TRBV7-6 with TRBJ1-1; 7 bases are a match to TRBD1. The ends lost 5 bases at V and 5 bases at J; junction bases unmatched: 8. The CDR3 covers 14 residues. Germline CDR1 is SGHVS and CDR2 is FNYEAQ. Variable domain in full (rest from reference TRBV7-6 and TRBJ1-1): GAGVSQSPRYKVTKRGQDVALRCDPISGHVSLYWYRQALGQGPEFLTYFNYEAQQDKSGLPNDRFSAERPEGSISTLTIQRTEQRDSAMYRCASSLRQGGTEAFFGQGTRLTVV.

CDR3: CASSVEGRRGYTF. The CDR3 DNA reads as TGTGCCAGCAGCGTAGAGGGGCGGAGAGGCTACACCTTC. The chain carries TRBV9 and TRBJ1-2; tentative D call: TRBD1 (5 bases). Germline lookup yields CDR1 SGDLS and CDR2 YYNGEE. With 0 bases removed from V and 8 bases from J, the gap between germline ends came to 11 bases. This CDR3 is built from 13 residues.

The chain joins TRBV13 to TRBJ2-5; 12 bases are a match to TRBD2. V was clipped by 5 bases and J by 5 bases; unmatched bases: 9. The CDR3 has 16 amino acids. Germline V lookup: CDR1 PRHDT, CDR2 FYEKMQ (reference sequence). Written as DNA, the CDR3 is TGTGCCAGCAGCCATCGACTAGCGGGAGCGGGGGAGACCCAGTACTTC. Translation: CASSHRLAGAGETQYF. Variable domain in full (rest from reference TRBV13 and TRBJ2-5): AAGVIQSPRHLIKEKRETATLKCYPIPRHDTVYWYQQGPGQDPQFLISFYEKMQSDKGSIPDRFSAQQFSDYHSELNMSSLELGDSALYFCASSHRLAGAGETQYFGPGTRLLVL.

The chain recombines TRBV18 with TRBJ2-2, with a possible D match to TRBD2 (6 bases). Trimming left V 6 bases short and J 6 bases short, with 17 bases between. CDR1 and CDR2 (germline): KGHSH, LQKENI. This CDR3 comprises 15 residues. The CDR3 region has the DNA TGTGCCAGCTCCCTCCGGGACGGGGAGGCCGGGGAGCTGTTTTTT. Its translation: CASSLRDGEAGELFF.

This chain links TRBV5-6 with TRBJ1-1; a possible D gene is TRBD1 (6 bases). CDR3 size: 14 residues. With 1 base removed from V and 0 bases from J, the gap between germline ends came to 7 bases. Looked up from germline, CDR1 is SGHDT and CDR2 is YYEEEE. The CDR3 DNA sequence: TGTGCCAGCAGCTTGACAGGGATGAACACTGAAGCTTTCTTT. Its protein product is CASSLTGMNTEAFF.